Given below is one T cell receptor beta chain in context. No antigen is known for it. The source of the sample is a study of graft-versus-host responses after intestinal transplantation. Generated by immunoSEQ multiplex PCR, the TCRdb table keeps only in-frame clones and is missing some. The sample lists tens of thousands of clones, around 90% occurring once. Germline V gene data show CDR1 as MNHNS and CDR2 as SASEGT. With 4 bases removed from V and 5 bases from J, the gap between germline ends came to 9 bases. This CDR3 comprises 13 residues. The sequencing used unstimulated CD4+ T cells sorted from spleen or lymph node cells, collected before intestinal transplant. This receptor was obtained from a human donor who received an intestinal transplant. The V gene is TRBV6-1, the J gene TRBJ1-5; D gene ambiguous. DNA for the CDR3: TGTGCCAGCAGTGGGAGTCCGGATCAGCCCCAGCATTTT. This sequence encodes CASSGSPDQPQHF.